This entry lists 27 T cell receptor beta chains sequenced from one sample in a study of T cells in Graves' hyperthyroidism and ophthalmopathy. RNA transcripts yielded amplified TCR beta CDR3 regions. The TCR CDR3 first-round RT-PCR relied on the HTBI primer set. TCRdb used MiXCR to reprocess the multiplex PCR reads, holding one entry per CDR3 protein. The sample has hundreds of thousands of distinct CDR3 sequences; about 43% are singletons. The material sequenced was peripheral blood or thyroid tissue (not recorded which). The receptor set was obtained from a woman between 18 and 29 years old with Graves' hyperthyroidism.

This chain joins TRBV9 and TRBJ1-5; D perhaps matches TRBD1 (5 bases). The V gene lost 4 bases and the J gene lost 5 bases, with 13 bases spanning the gap. This CDR3 has 14 amino acids. Germline V gene data show CDR1 as SGDLS and CDR2 as YYNGEE. In nucleotides, the CDR3 is TGTGCCAGCAGCCAAGATCAGGGCTATCAGCCCCAGCATTTT. This gives the protein CASSQDQGYQPQHF.

The genes are TRBV29-1 and TRBJ1-5; D is ambiguous. Trimming cost V 7 bases and J 7 bases, with 14 bases left between them. In germline, CDR1 is SQVTM, CDR2 ANQGSEA. The CDR3 spans 12 residues. The CDR3 DNA sequence: TGCAGCGAAGGAGGGTATCGCCAGCCCCAGCATTTT. Translated, it gives CSEGGYRQPQHF.

In this sample, this clonotype turned up many times. V usage is TRBV7-6 and J usage is TRBJ2-7; no firm D call. V shed 5 bases and J shed 2 bases, with 13 bases lying between them. CDR3 length equals 14 residues. The germline gives CDR1 SGHVS, CDR2 FNYEAQ. For the CDR3, the DNA is TGTGCCAGCAGCCCGACCGTCCCCACCTACGAGCAGTACTTC. This encodes CASSPTVPTYEQYF. Filled out from reference TRBV7-6 and TRBJ2-7, the complete variable domain reads GAGVSQSPRYKVTKRGQDVALRCDPISGHVSLYWYRQALGQGPEFLTYFNYEAQQDKSGLPNDRFSAERPEGSISTLTIQRTEQRDSAMYRCASSPTVPTYEQYFGPGTRLTVT.

V and J are TRBV11-2 and TRBJ2-5; D remains unclear. CDR3 length: 15 residues. The germline V gene has CDR1 SGHAT and CDR2 FQNNGV. V shed 5 bases and J shed 5 bases, with 18 bases lying between them. CDR3 protein: CASSVALVMGETQYF. As DNA, the CDR3 is TGTGCCAGCAGCGTAGCTCTAGTGATGGGTGAGACCCAGTACTTC.

A remark on this clonotype: It may be a read error: a sequence one base away is much more abundant. The chain uses TRBV2 and TRBJ1-1; D gene uncertain. This CDR3 has 13 amino acids. Trimming removed 8 bases at V and 3 bases at J, with 13 bases between. Germline V lookup: CDR1 SNHLY, CDR2 FYNNEI. This CDR3 reads CASGEGYYTEAFF. Written as DNA, the CDR3 is TGTGCCAGCGGGGAGGGTTACTACACTGAAGCTTTCTTT.

CDR3 loop: CASKRDSQGGYTF. The CDR3 coding sequence is TGTGCCAGCAAACGGGACAGCCAAGGAGGCTACACCTTC. The rearrangement links TRBV2 to TRBJ1-2; 7 nucleotides match TRBD1. Germline CDR1 is SNHLY and CDR2 is FYNNEI. CDR3 length: 13 amino acids. Losses at the gene ends were 7 bases for V and 8 bases for J; bases not matched to a gene: 10.

The chain employs TRBV29-1 and TRBJ1-2; TRBD1 might be the D (6 bases). The CDR3 runs 14 residues. Germline V lookup: CDR1 SQVTM, CDR2 ANQGSEA. Trimming pared 4 bases from V and 6 bases from J, leaving 18 bases between. The CDR3 spells CSVGEIGGEHGYTF. The DNA for the CDR3 is TGCAGCGTTGGAGAGATCGGGGGCGAACATGGCTACACCTTC.

J is TRBJ2-5 and V is TRBV4-3; TRBD2 is a possible D gene (5 bases). Germline CDR1 and CDR2: LGHNA and YSLEER. This CDR3 spans 13 amino acids. Deletions cut 1 base from V and 4 bases from J, with 7 bases between. The CDR3 spells CASSQVGGETQYF. The CDR3 nucleotides read TGCGCCAGCAGCCAAGTAGGAGGAGAGACCCAGTACTTC.

This chain connects TRBV7-2 to TRBJ1-2, with a possible D match to TRBD1 (5 bases). Germline V lookup: CDR1 SGHTA, CDR2 FQGNSA. V gave up 4 bases and J gave up 8 bases, with 14 bases separating them. This CDR3 comprises 13 residues. CDR3 amino acids: CASSWGVPLGYTF. In nucleotides, the CDR3 is TGTGCCAGCAGCTGGGGGGTGCCGTTGGGCTACACCTTC.

This clonotype occurred a few times. The junction differs from germline at one of its ends, possibly a read error. The chain carries TRBV7-9 and TRBJ1-5; D is unresolved. CDR1 and CDR2 (germline): SEHNR, FQNEAQ (reference sequence). This CDR3 has 14 amino acids. CDR3 residues: CASSQVGREQPQHF. The CDR3 bases are TGCGCCAGCAGCCAAGTGGGCAGAGAACAGCCCCAGCATTTT.

The sample holds a few counts of this clonotype. The junction shows a germline mismatch at one end, possibly a read error. The chain uses TRBV9 and TRBJ1-4, with 7 bases lining up with TRBD1. CDR1 is SGDLS, CDR2 YYNGEE, per germline. CDR3 length: 13 amino acids. CDR3 region: CASSEGTAEKLLF. In nucleotides, the CDR3 is TGTGCCAGCAGCGAAGGGACAGCCGAAAAACTGCTTTTT.

At least ten counts were recorded for this clonotype. The chain carries TRBV10-3 and TRBJ1-2; D may be TRBD1 (6 bases). Trimming shortened V by 0 bases and J by 4 bases, and 6 bases separated the two germline ends. The germline V gene has CDR1 ENHRY and CDR2 SYGVKD. The CDR3 totals 13 residues. CDR3 residues: CAISESQGYGYTF. CDR3 in DNA: TGTGCCATCAGTGAGTCACAGGGCTATGGCTACACCTTC.

This clonotype was detected many times. The junction and the germline gene differ at one end; a read error may be behind it. J is TRBJ1-1 and V is TRBV24-1; D ambiguous. CDR3 size: 13 residues. CDR1 is KGHDR and CDR2 is SFDVKD in the germline V gene. The CDR3 nucleotides are TGTGCCACCAGTGACCATACTGACACAGAAGCTTTCTTT. Its protein product is CATSDHTDTEAFF.

The CDR3 DNA follows: TGTGCCAGCTTGGGACAGGGCGGCGCTGGAAACACCATATATTTT. Protein product: CASLGQGGAGNTIYF. V and J are TRBV18 and TRBJ1-3; 9 nucleotides match TRBD1. From germline, CDR1 is KGHSH and CDR2 LQKENI. This CDR3 has 15 residues. V trimming: 7 bases; J trimming: 2 bases; junction bases outside the gene matches: 6.

The CDR3 DNA sequence: TGTGCCAGTACCCTCGGGACAGGGTTTCGTGGCTACACCTTC. Protein: CASTLGTGFRGYTF. The J gene is TRBJ1-2, the V gene TRBV19; 9 nucleotides match TRBD1. J gave up 7 bases and V 7 bases, and 10 bases lay outside the gene matches. The V gene's germline CDR1 is LNHDA and CDR2 SQIVND (reference sequence). The CDR3 runs to 14 residues.

This clonotype was observed at least ten times. The rearrangement joins TRBV2 to TRBJ2-5; 12 bases are a match to TRBD2. Per the germline V gene, CDR1 is SNHLY and CDR2 is FYNNEI. The CDR3 has 17 amino acids. J lost 1 base, V lost 6 bases, and 9 bases had no gene match. The CDR3: CASSHVLAGGPQETQYF. The DNA of the CDR3 is TGTGCCAGCAGCCACGTTCTAGCGGGAGGGCCCCAAGAGACCCAGTACTTC.

This clonotype appeared many times. The chain uses TRBV7-2 and TRBJ1-3; D not resolved. Trimming pared 5 bases from V and 0 bases from J, leaving 8 bases between. The CDR3 length is 14 residues. Germline values: CDR1 SGHTA, CDR2 FQGNSA. CDR3 sequence reads: CASSPTLSGNTIYF. In DNA form, the CDR3 reads TGTGCCAGCAGCCCAACGCTCTCTGGAAACACCATATATTTT.

This clonotype was recorded a few times. The chain employs TRBV2 and TRBJ1-4, with D perhaps matching TRBD1 (5 bases). CDR1 SNHLY and CDR2 FYNNEI come from the germline V gene. The CDR3 is 13 amino acids. V lost 6 bases and J lost 8, with 13 bases in between. The CDR3 DNA is TGTGCCAGCAGCCGGGGGAATGAGGAAAAACTGTTTTTT. This translates into CASSRGNEEKLFF.

V and J are TRBV24-1 and TRBJ2-2; 8 nucleotides line up with TRBD1. V was clipped by 10 bases and J by 5 bases; unmatched bases: 11. Germline values: CDR1 KGHDR, CDR2 SFDVKD. CDR3 size: 15 residues. The CDR3 here is CATRETGEETGELFF. CDR3 DNA: TGTGCCACTAGGGAGACAGGGGAAGAGACCGGGGAGCTGTTTTTT.

The V and J genes are TRBV2 and TRBJ1-3, with 7 bases fitting TRBD1. The CDR3 contains 14 residues. Germline CDR1 reads SNHLY; CDR2 reads FYNNEI. The V gene end was trimmed by 6 bases and the J gene end by 1 base; junction bases not matched to a gene: 3. CDR3 sequence reads: CASRRRGSGNTIYF. The CDR3 nucleotides are TGTGCCAGCAGGCGCAGGGGGTCTGGAAACACCATATATTTT.

CDR3 DNA sequence: TGCAGTGCGAAACAGGGGAACACTGAAGCTTTCTTT. It specifies CSAKQGNTEAFF. The rearrangement uses TRBV20-1 and TRBJ1-1; D is perhaps TRBD1 (6 bases). CDR3 length: 12 residues. The germline V gene encodes CDR1 DFQATT and CDR2 SNEGSKA (reference sequence). Trimming stripped 6 bases from V and 1 base from J, with 9 bases between.

This clonotype was detected only a few times. V and J are TRBV9 and TRBJ1-2, with a weak D call TRBD1 (6 bases). The CDR3 is 14 amino acids. Germline loops: CDR1 SGDLS, CDR2 YYNGEE. The germline V and J ends were trimmed by 4 bases and 4 bases, with 14 bases remaining between them. CDR3 sequence (DNA): TGTGCCAGCAGCCCATGGGGGCAGGGCTATGGCTACACCTTC. Translating it yields CASSPWGQGYGYTF. The variable domain in full, with the rest retrieved from reference TRBV9 and TRBJ1-2, is DSGVTQTPKHLITATGQRVTLRCSPRSGDLSVYWYQQSLDQGLQFLIQYYNGEERAKGNILERFSAQQFPDLHSELNLSSLELGDSALYFCASSPWGQGYGYTFGSGTRLTVV.

There are many counts of this clonotype. The rearrangement joins TRBV2 to TRBJ2-7; 8 nucleotides match TRBD1. Germline lookup yields CDR1 SNHLY and CDR2 FYNNEI. CDR3 size: 14 residues. V gave up 6 bases and J gave up 0 bases; unmatched junction bases: 4. CDR3 sequence reads: CASSWDRLSYEQYF. CDR3 DNA sequence: TGTGCCAGCAGCTGGGACAGGCTCTCCTACGAGCAGTACTTC.

This clonotype was counted only a few times. V is TRBV20-1 and J is TRBJ2-5; tentatively, D is TRBD1 or TRBD2 (5 bases each). The CDR3 covers 12 residues. V lost 7 bases to trimming and J lost 5 bases, with 14 bases between them. Per germline, CDR1 DFQATT and CDR2 SNEGSKA (reference sequence). CDR3: CSVDEGKETQYF. The DNA for the CDR3 is TGCAGTGTGGACGAGGGGAAGGAGACCCAGTACTTC.

This clonotype showed up many times. This sequence joins TRBV25-1 and TRBJ1-4; maybe TRBD1 (6 bases). V was trimmed by 6 bases and J by 3 bases, leaving 11 bases between them. This CDR3 has 14 amino acids. From germline, CDR1 is MGHDK and CDR2 SYGVNS. This CDR3 is CASRQGSSNEKLFF. CDR3 nucleotide sequence: TGTGCCAGCAGACAGGGTTCGTCTAATGAAAAACTGTTTTTT.

Here the CDR3 reads CAISESPSGLDSYEQYF. In DNA form, the CDR3 reads TGTGCCATCAGTGAATCCCCTAGCGGCCTAGACTCCTACGAGCAGTACTTC. V is TRBV10-3 and J is TRBJ2-7; 7 bases align to TRBD2. CDR3 length: 17 amino acids. V lost 3 bases and J lost 0; bases outside the gene matches: 11. From germline, CDR1 is ENHRY and CDR2 SYGVKD.

The chain links TRBV7-3 to TRBJ1-3; D is ambiguous. Per the germline V gene, CDR1 is SGHTA and CDR2 is FQGTGA. The CDR3 sequence is 15 residues long. The V end lost 1 base, the J end lost 0 bases, and 7 bases lay between the germline ends. CDR3 nucleotide sequence: TGTGCCAGCAGCTTAATGGCATACTCTGGAAACACCATATATTTT. Protein sequence: CASSLMAYSGNTIYF.